This TCR beta chain was identified in a study of T cells in Graves' hyperthyroidism and ophthalmopathy. General study findings and limits: Ophthalmopathy got predicted by the model a median around 6.8 months before its onset. Expanded thyroid clonotypes (above 0.001) were mostly also found in blood.

The V gene's germline CDR1 is MGHRA and CDR2 YSYEKL. CDR3 length: 16 amino acids. The J segment lost 4 bases and the V segment lost 3 bases, leaving 10 bases of the junction unmatched. The TCR beta CDR3 regions underwent amplification using RNA transcripts as the source. TCR CDR3 underwent first-round RT-PCR with the HTBI primer set. TCRdb passed the multiplex PCR reads through MiXCR, listing each CDR3 protein once. The top ten hold approximately 19% of the sample, which has about 370,000 distinct CDR3 sequences, over 12% seen once. This clonotype was found a few times. Its cognate antigen is unknown. This clonotype was obtained from a woman aged 55-70 years with Graves' ophthalmopathy. This chain uses TRBV4-1 with TRBJ2-7, with 9 bases identical to TRBD1. The sequencing sample was made of blood. CDR3 in amino acids: CASSHPTDRGLYEQYF. The CDR3, as DNA: TGCGCCAGCAGCCATCCTACGGACAGGGGCCTTTACGAGCAGTACTTC.